The rows below give T cell receptor beta chains drawn from one sample of a study of shared clonotypes between healthy human individuals. Sequencing was performed with immunoSEQ multiplex PCR; in TCRdb, only in-frame clones are kept and a portion is missing. Seen here are roughly 1 million clones, 70% to 80% observed once, and the top ten hold approximately 1.5%. Sample: memory CD4+ T cells sorted from blood. The receptors come from a man younger than 35 in good health. Both conserved end residues are part of each CDR3. The order of the fields is clone size, D gene, V gene, J gene, CDR3 DNA, CDR3 protein. D genes are given only for firm matches. Clone size is not always given. Where it is, it says once, few, many or a class for expanded clones.

>NA|NA|TRBV30|TRBJ1-1
TGTGCCTGGAGTCCCGCCGGGACGAACACTGAAGCTTTCTTT
CAWSPAGTNTEAFF
>NA|TRBD2|TRBV5-8|TRBJ2-1
TGTGCCAGCAGCCCGGGAGGACTAGCGGGGTTAAATGAGCAGTTCTTC
CASSPGGLAGLNEQFF
>NA|NA|TRBV10-3|TRBJ2-1
TGTGCCATCGGGAGCCCCTACAATGAGCAGTTCTTC
CAIGSPYNEQFF
>NA|NA|TRBV11-1|TRBJ1-3
TGTGCCAGCAGCTTGAGCACGTCGTCCGGAAACACCATATATTTT
CASSLSTSSGNTIYF
>NA|NA|TRBV28|TRBJ2-4
TGTGCTCTATCGGAGGGACCAAAAAACATTCAGTACTTC
CALSEGPKNIQYF
>NA|TRBD1|TRBV30|TRBJ2-3
TGTGCCTGGAGTCAGGGGGGCACAGATACGCAGTATTTT
CAWSQGGTDTQYF
>once|NA|TRBV4-1|TRBJ2-7
TGCGCCAGCAGCCAAGTCACAGGGAAATCAAACTACGAGCAGTACTTC
CASSQVTGKSNYEQYF
>NA|TRBD1|TRBV7-2|TRBJ2-5
TGTGCCAGCAGCTTAGGGGACAGGGTAAAGACCCAGTACTTC
CASSLGDRVKTQYF
>NA|TRBD1|TRBV10-3|TRBJ2-1
TGTGCCAACAGTGACGGGACAGGGGTGAATGAGCAGTTCTTC
CANSDGTGVNEQFF
>NA|NA|TRBV27|TRBJ1-6
TGTGCCAGCAGTTTGGTGTATGGGGGGCAGAAGAATTCACCCCTCCACTTT
CASSLVYGGQKNSPLHF
>NA|NA|TRBV7-2|TRBJ2-2
TGTGCCAGCAGCCCCGACAGCGGGAACACCGGGGAGCTGTTTTTT
CASSPDSGNTGELFF
>NA|NA|TRBV10-1|TRBJ1-1
TGCGCCAGCAGTGACGGCAGTATGAACACTGAAGCTTTCTTT
CASSDGSMNTEAFF
>NA|TRBD2|TRBV19|TRBJ2-1
TGTGCCAGTAGTATTAGAATTGCCGGGACTAGCGGAAACAATGAGCAGTTCTTC
CASSIRIAGTSGNNEQFF
>NA|NA|TRBV6-1|TRBJ1-6
TGTGCCAGCAGTGATGCGGGCAGCCGCTCCTATAATTCACCCCTCCACTTT
CASSDAGSRSYNSPLHF
>NA|NA|TRBV9|TRBJ2-3
TGTGCCAGCAGCGTATATCAGGGCACCACAGATACGCAGTATTTT
CASSVYQGTTDTQYF
>NA|NA|TRBV9|TRBJ1-4
TGTGCCAGCAGCGTAGCAGGAGGGAATGAAAAACTGTTTTTT
CASSVAGGNEKLFF
>NA|NA|TRBV15|TRBJ2-1
TGTGCCACCAGCAGAGATATCACTAGCAGTCGGATCGCCGATGAGCAGTTCTTC
CATSRDITSSRIADEQFF
>NA|NA|TRBV14|TRBJ2-5
TGTGCCAGCAGCCAAGATCCCCGGACCCAGTACTTC
CASSQDPRTQYF
>NA|NA|TRBV27|TRBJ2-7
TGTGCCAGCAGTGGTGGGCAGGGTCCCTACGAGCAGTACTTC
CASSGGQGPYEQYF
>NA|TRBD1|TRBV28|TRBJ1-1
TGTGCCACCGGACAGGGGGCGCCCACTGAAGCTTTCTTT
CATGQGAPTEAFF
>NA|NA|TRBV7-2|TRBJ2-5
TGTGCCAGCAGCCCCGACAGGCAAGAGACCCAGTACTTC
CASSPDRQETQYF
>NA|NA|TRBV6-5|TRBJ2-5
TGTGCCAGCAGTTCCCCGCACTCGGGGACCCAGTACTTC
CASSSPHSGTQYF
>many|NA|TRBV28|TRBJ2-7
TGTGCCAGCAGCGACTGGGGGGCCAACTACGAGCAGTACTTC
CASSDWGANYEQYF
>NA|TRBD1|TRBV30|TRBJ2-6
TGTGCCTGGAGACGGACAGGGAACTCTGGGGCCAACGTCCTGACTTTC
CAWRRTGNSGANVLTF
>few|TRBD1|TRBV11-3|TRBJ2-1
TGTGCCAGCAGCCTGGACAGGGGCTCCTACAATGAGCAGTTCTTC
CASSLDRGSYNEQFF
>few|NA|TRBV4-3|TRBJ2-1
TGCGCCAGCAGCCAAGTGGGCGGGGCAGGGACTTACAATGAGCAGTTCTTC
CASSQVGGAGTYNEQFF
>NA|TRBD2|TRBV28|TRBJ2-7
TGTGCCAGCAGCTCACTAGCGGGGGGATCCTACGAGCAGTACTTC
CASSSLAGGSYEQYF
>NA|TRBD2|TRBV30|TRBJ2-7
TGTGCCTGGGGAGCGGGAGGGCCGGTCGAGCAGTACTTC
CAWGAGGPVEQYF
>few|NA|TRBV19|TRBJ1-6
TGTGCCAGTAGTATAGGCTTCGATGGTTCACCCCTCCACTTT
CASSIGFDGSPLHF
>NA|TRBD1|TRBV28|TRBJ1-2
TGTGCCACCAGGGGGTACCGGTCGATCGAGGGCTACACCTTC
CATRGYRSIEGYTF
>NA|NA|TRBV5-1|TRBJ1-3
TGCGCCAGCAGCTTAGAGGGGGGCTCTGGAAACACCATATATTTT
CASSLEGGSGNTIYF
>NA|NA|TRBV15|TRBJ1-4
TGTGCCACCAGCGTTAGCCACGCAACTAATGAAAAACTGTTTTTT
CATSVSHATNEKLFF
>NA|TRBD2|TRBV6-6|TRBJ2-7
TGTGCCAGCACACCCAGCGGGGGAACCTACGAGCAGTACTTC
CASTPSGGTYEQYF
>NA|TRBD1|TRBV6-5|TRBJ1-2
TGTGCCAGCAGGGCCAGGGACAGACCCTATGGCTACACCTTC
CASRARDRPYGYTF